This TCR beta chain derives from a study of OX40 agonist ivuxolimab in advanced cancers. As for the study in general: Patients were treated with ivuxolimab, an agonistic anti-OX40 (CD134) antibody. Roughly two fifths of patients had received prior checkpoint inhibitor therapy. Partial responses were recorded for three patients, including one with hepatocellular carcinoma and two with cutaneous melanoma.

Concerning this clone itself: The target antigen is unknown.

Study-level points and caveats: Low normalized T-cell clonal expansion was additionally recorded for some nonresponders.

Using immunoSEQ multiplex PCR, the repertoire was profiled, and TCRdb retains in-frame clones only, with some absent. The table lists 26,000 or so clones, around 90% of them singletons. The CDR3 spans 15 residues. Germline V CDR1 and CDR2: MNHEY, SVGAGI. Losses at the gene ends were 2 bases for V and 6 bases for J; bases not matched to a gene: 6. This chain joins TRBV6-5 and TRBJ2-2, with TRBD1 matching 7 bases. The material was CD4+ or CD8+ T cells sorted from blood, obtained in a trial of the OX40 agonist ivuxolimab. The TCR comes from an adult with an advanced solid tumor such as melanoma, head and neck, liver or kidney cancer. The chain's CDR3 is CASSYGTVEAGELFF. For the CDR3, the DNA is TGTGCCAGCAGTTACGGGACAGTCGAGGCCGGGGAGCTGTTTTTT.